This TCR beta chain was documented in a study of T cell changes during pregnancy in multiple sclerosis. The CDR3 sequence is 18 residues long. Per the germline V gene, CDR1 is SGDLS and CDR2 is YYNGEE. The ends were cut back, 0 bases at V and 0 bases at J, with 18 bases in the middle. TCRdb keeps only in-frame clones here, not all; method: immunoSEQ multiplex PCR. The sample comprises about 93,000 clones, about 92% of which are singletons, and 2% to 2.5% rests with the top ten. The material was peripheral blood, obtained after pregnancy. The gene calls are TRBV9 and TRBJ1-2; the D gene is possibly TRBD1 (5 bases). The TCR originated in a female donor with multiple sclerosis, enrolled in a pregnancy study. The CDR3: CASSVAPDTGHTNYGYTF. The CDR3 DNA sequence: TGTGCCAGCAGCGTAGCCCCGGACACAGGTCATACTAACTATGGCTACACCTTC.